This T cell receptor (beta chain) was documented in a study of blood T cell repertoires in COVID-19. About the study: Some COVID-19 samples were acute and others convalescent; all came from the United States, Italy and Spain. T cells, B-cell-depleted T cells, or PBMCs provided the cDNA or gDNA that served as material.

Per the original methods: For nucleated cells, counts were estimated from reference gene primer amplification. Data came from immunoSEQ multiplex PCR; TCRdb stores just in-frame clones and leaves some out. Clone size and the V and J calls come from that table; the DNA yielded D and trimming. Among 300,000 or so clones listed, around 86% were seen once. With 3 bases removed from V and 0 bases from J, the gap between germline ends came to 9 bases. Germline V gives CDR1 LGHNA, CDR2 YNFKEQ. This CDR3 has 15 residues. The sequenced material came from peripheral blood. The source of this sequence is a man between 45 and 60 years old with active or convalescent COVID-19. The chain is built from TRBV4-2 and TRBJ1-3; possibly TRBD1 for D (6 bases). CDR3: CASSHDRTSGNTIYF. The CDR3 bases are TGTGCCAGCAGCCACGACAGGACCTCTGGAAACACCATATATTTT.